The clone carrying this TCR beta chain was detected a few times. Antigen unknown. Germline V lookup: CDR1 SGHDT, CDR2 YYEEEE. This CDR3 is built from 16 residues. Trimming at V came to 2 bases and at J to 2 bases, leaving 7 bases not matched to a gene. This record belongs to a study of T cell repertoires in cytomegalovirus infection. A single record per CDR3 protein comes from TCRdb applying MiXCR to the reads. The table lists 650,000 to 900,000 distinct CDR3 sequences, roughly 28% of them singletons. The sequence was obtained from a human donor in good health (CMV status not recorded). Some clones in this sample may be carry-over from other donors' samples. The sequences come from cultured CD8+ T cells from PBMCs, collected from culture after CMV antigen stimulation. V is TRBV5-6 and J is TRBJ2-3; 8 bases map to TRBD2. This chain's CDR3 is CASSFALADDTDTQYF. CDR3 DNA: TGTGCCAGCAGCTTCGCACTAGCGGACGACACAGATACGCAGTATTTT.